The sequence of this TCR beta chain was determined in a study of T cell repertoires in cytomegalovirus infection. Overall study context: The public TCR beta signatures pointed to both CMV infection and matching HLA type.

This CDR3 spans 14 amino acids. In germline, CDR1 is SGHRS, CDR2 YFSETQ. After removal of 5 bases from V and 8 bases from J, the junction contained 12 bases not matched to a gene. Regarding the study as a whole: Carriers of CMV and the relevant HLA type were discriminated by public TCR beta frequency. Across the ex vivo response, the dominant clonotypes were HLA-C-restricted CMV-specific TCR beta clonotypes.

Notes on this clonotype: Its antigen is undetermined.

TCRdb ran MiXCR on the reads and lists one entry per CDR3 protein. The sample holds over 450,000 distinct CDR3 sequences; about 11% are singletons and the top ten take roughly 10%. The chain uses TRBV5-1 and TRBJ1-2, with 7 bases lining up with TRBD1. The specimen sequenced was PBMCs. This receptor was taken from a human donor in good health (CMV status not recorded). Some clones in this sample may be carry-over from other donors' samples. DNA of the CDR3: TGCGCCAGCAGTCTGAACGAGGGGGCAGGAGGCTACACCTTC. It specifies CASSLNEGAGGYTF.